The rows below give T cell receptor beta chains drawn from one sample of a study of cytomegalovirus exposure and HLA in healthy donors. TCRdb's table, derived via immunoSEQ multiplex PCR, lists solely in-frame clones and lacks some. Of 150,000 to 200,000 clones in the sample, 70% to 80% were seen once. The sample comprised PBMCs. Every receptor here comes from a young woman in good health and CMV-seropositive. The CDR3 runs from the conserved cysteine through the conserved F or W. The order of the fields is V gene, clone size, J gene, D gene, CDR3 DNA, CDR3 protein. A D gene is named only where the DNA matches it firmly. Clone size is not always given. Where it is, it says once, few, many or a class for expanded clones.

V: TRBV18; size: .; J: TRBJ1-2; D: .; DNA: TGTGCCAGCTCACCAGAACTGCTTAATGGCTACACCTTC; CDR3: CASSPELLNGYTF
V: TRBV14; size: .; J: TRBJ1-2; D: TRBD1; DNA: TGTGCCAGCAGCCAAGTGCAGGGGGCTGGAGGCTACACCTTC; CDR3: CASSQVQGAGGYTF
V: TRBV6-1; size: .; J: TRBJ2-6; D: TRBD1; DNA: TGTGCCAGCAGTGAAACCGGGACAGGCTCTTTAGGGGCCAACGTCCTGACTTTC; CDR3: CASSETGTGSLGANVLTF
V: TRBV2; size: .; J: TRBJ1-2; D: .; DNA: TGTGCCAGCAGTGAACGTTCCCCAGCTAACTATGGCTACACCTTC; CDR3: CASSERSPANYGYTF
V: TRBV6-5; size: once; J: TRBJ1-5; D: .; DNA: TGTGCCAGCAGTTACTCAGGGGCGAGCAATCAGCCCCAGCATTTT; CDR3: CASSYSGASNQPQHF
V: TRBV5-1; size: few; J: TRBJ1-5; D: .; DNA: TGCGCCAGCAGTCGGAGGGGGGGAAGCAATCAGCCCCAGCATTTT; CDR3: CASSRRGGSNQPQHF
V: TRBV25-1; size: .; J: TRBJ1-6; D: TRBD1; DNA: TGTGCCAGCAGGGGGACAGAAGATTCACCCCTCCACTTT; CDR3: CASRGTEDSPLHF
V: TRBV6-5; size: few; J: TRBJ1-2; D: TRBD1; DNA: TGTGCCAGCAGCACAGGGGGCGCAGACTATGGCTACACCTTC; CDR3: CASSTGGADYGYTF
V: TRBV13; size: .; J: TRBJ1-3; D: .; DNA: TGTGCCAGCAGCTTACGAGGTCGCTCTGGAAACACCATATATTTT; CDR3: CASSLRGRSGNTIYF
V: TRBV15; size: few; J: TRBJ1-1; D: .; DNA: TGTGCCACCAGCAGAGACAACAACCGTTACACTGAAGCTTTCTTT; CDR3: CATSRDNNRYTEAFF
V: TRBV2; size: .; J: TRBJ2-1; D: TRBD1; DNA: TGTGCCAGCAGTCCTCGACAGGGGGCAGGGAATGAGCAGTTCTTC; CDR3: CASSPRQGAGNEQFF
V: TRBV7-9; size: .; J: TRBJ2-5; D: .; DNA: TGTGCCAGCAGTCCCCCCGGTCGGGAGACCCAGTACTTC; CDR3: CASSPPGRETQYF
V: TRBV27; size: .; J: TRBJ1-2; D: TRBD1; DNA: TGTGCCAGCAGTCCCCAGACAGGGTTGGATGGCTACACCTTC; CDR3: CASSPQTGLDGYTF
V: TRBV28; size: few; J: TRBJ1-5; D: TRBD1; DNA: TGTGCCAGCACCACCCGGGACAGGGTCGACAATCAGCCCCAGCATTTT; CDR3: CASTTRDRVDNQPQHF
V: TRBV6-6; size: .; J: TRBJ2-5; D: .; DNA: TGTGCCAGCAGTTACGAGAGGACCCAGTACTTC; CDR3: CASSYERTQYF
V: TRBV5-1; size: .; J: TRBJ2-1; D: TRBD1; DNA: TGCGCCAGCAGCCAACGGCCAGGGGGCCAGGCCACTGAGCAGTTCTTC; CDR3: CASSQRPGGQATEQFF
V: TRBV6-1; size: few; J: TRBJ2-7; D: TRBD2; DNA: TGTGCCAGCCGGTGGGTTAGCGGGGGGGCCTACGAGCAGTACTTC; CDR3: CASRWVSGGAYEQYF
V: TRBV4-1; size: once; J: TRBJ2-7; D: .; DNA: TGCGCCAGCAGCCCGGAGGGGATTTACGAGCAGTACTTC; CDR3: CASSPEGIYEQYF
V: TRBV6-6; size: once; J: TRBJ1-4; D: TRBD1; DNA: TGTGCCAGCAGTTACTCAAACAGGGGGAGTGAAAAACTGTTTTTT; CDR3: CASSYSNRGSEKLFF
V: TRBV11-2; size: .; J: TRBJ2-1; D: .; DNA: TGTGCCAGCAGCTCCCTAACTAGCTTGCATGAGCAGTTCTTC; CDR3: CASSSLTSLHEQFF
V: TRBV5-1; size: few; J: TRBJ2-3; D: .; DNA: TGCGCCAGCAGCTTCGAGTTCAGCGGACTAGATACGCAGTATTTT; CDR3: CASSFEFSGLDTQYF
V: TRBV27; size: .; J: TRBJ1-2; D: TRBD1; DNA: TGTGCCAGCAGTTTGAGGGTGACAGGGAACTATGGCTACACCTTC; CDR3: CASSLRVTGNYGYTF
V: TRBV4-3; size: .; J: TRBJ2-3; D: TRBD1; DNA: TGCGCCAGCAGCCAGGATATTCCGGGACAGGCTATAGGTGATACGCAGTATTTT; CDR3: CASSQDIPGQAIGDTQYF
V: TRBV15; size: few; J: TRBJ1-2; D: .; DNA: TGTGCCACCAGCACAACTCAGTGGAGCCTTGGGAACTATGGCTACACCTTC; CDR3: CATSTTQWSLGNYGYTF
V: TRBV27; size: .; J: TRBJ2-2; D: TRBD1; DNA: TGTGCCAGCAGTTCAAGATTCGGAACAGGGGTAATATCCGGGGAGCTGTTTTTT; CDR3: CASSSRFGTGVISGELFF
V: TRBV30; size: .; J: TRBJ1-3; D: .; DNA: TGTGCCTGGAGCCCGGTCGGGGTTGGTGGAAACACCATATATTTT; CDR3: CAWSPVGVGGNTIYF
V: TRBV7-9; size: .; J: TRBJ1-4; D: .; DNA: TGTGCCAGCAGCTTAGGGAGTCAGCCGAATGAAAAACTGTTTTTT; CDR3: CASSLGSQPNEKLFF
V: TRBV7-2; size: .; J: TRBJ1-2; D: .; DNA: TGTGCCAGCAGCTTAGGACAGCCATATGGCTACACCTTC; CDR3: CASSLGQPYGYTF
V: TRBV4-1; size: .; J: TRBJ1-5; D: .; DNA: TGCGCCAGCAGCCTCGTCAACCTCGGGGGGGGCAATCAGCCCCAGCATTTT; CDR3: CASSLVNLGGGNQPQHF
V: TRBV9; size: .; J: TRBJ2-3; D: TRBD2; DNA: TGTGCCAGCAGCAGACTAGCGGCTAGCACAGATACGCAGTATTTT; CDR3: CASSRLAASTDTQYF
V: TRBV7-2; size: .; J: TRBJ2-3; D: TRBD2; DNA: TGTGCCAGCAGGGCCCGGGGGGGCCTTGGAGATACGCAGTATTTT; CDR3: CASRARGGLGDTQYF
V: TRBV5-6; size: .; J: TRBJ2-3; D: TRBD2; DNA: TGTGCCAGCAGCTTCAGCGGGGGAGGAGATACGCAGTATTTT; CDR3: CASSFSGGGDTQYF
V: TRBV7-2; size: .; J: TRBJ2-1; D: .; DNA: TGTGCCAGCAGATCACCGGGAGATTACAATGAGCAGTTCTTC; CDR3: CASRSPGDYNEQFF
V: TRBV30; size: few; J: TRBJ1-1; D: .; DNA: TGTGCCTGCCACAACCCCCCGCCTGAAGCTTTCTTT; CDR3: CACHNPPPEAFF
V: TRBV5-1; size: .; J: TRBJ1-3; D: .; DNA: TGCGCCAGCAGCTTGTGGGAGCTTGGGCGCTCTGGAAACACCATATATTTT; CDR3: CASSLWELGRSGNTIYF
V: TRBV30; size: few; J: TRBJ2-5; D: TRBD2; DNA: TGTGCCTTATACACCGGGACTAGCGTACAAGAGACCCAGTACTTC; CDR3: CALYTGTSVQETQYF
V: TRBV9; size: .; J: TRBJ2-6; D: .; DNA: TGTGCCAGCAGCGTAGAGGGGTCGAGCTCTGGGGCCAACGTCCTGACTTTC; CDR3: CASSVEGSSSGANVLTF
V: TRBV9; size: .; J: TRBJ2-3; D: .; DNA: TGTGCCAGCAGCGTAACGGCGGGCGCTAGCACAGATACGCAGTATTTT; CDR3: CASSVTAGASTDTQYF
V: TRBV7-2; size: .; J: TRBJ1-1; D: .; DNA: TGTGCCAGCAGCCCTACAGGGCTCACTGAAGCTTTCTTT; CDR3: CASSPTGLTEAFF
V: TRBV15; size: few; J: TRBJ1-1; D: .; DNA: TGTGCCACCAGGAGAGTAGGACAGCCTGAAGCTTTCTTT; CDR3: CATRRVGQPEAFF
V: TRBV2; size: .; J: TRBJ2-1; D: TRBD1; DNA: TGTGCCAGCAGTTCTGCACCCCCCCACAGGGGGCAGGAGAATGAGCAGTTCTTC; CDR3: CASSSAPPHRGQENEQFF
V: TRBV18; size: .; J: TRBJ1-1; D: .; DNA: TGTGCCAGCTCACCCCAAACGACAGGCATGAACACTGAAGCTTTCTTT; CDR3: CASSPQTTGMNTEAFF
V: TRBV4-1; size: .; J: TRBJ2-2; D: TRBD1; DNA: TGCGCCAGCAGCCAGAGGACAGGTGGACGGGTATGGACCGGGGAGCTGTTTTTT; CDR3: CASSQRTGGRVWTGELFF
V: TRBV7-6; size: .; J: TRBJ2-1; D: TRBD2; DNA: TGTGCCAGCAGCTTATTGACTAGCGGGGGGTACCATCAAAGTGTGAATGAGCAGTTCTTC; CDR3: CASSLLTSGGYHQSVNEQFF
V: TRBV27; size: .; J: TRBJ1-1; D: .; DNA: TGTGCCAGCAGTACACGGACACTGAACACTGAAGCTTTCTTT; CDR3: CASSTRTLNTEAFF
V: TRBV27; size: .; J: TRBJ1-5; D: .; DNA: TGTGCCAGCACCTTAATAGGGATCGGCGGGGATCAGCCCCAGCATTTT; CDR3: CASTLIGIGGDQPQHF
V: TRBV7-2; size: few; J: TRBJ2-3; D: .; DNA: TGTGCCAGCACCTGGCGCACAGATACGCAGTATTTT; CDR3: CASTWRTDTQYF
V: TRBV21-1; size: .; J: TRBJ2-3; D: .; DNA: TGTGCCAGCAGCAACTATCCCGGACTTGGGGCTAGCGGGGTTTCAGATACGCAGTATTTT; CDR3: CASSNYPGLGASGVSDTQYF
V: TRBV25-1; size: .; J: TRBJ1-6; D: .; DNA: TGTGCCAGCAGTGCTACGGGGAATTCACCCCTCCACTTT; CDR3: CASSATGNSPLHF
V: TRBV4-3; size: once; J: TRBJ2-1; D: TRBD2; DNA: TGCGCCAGCAGCCAAGCTCGAACTAGCGGGGGGGCTTCGAATTTCTATGAGCAGTTCTTC; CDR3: CASSQARTSGGASNFYEQFF
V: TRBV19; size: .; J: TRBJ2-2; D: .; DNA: TGTGCCAGTACCATCATAGGACAGACGAACACCGGGGAGCTGTTTTTT; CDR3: CASTIIGQTNTGELFF
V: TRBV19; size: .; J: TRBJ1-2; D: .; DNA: TGTGCCAGTAGTATAACAATAGGAGGGGTGGACTATGGCTACACCTTC; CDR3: CASSITIGGVDYGYTF
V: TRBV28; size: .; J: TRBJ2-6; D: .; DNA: TGTGCCAGCAGTGAGACGGGCTCTGGGGCCAACGTCCTGACTTTC; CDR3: CASSETGSGANVLTF
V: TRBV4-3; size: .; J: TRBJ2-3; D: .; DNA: TGCGCCAGCAGCCAAGAGACAGATACGCGGTATTTT; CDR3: CASSQETDTRYF
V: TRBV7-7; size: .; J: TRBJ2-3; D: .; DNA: TGTGCCAGCAGCTTAGACAGGGTGACAGATACGCAGTATTTT; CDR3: CASSLDRVTDTQYF
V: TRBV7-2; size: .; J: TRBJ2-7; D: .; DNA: TGTGCCAGCAGCTTTGGCAGGGAAGCCGAGCAGTACTTC; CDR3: CASSFGREAEQYF